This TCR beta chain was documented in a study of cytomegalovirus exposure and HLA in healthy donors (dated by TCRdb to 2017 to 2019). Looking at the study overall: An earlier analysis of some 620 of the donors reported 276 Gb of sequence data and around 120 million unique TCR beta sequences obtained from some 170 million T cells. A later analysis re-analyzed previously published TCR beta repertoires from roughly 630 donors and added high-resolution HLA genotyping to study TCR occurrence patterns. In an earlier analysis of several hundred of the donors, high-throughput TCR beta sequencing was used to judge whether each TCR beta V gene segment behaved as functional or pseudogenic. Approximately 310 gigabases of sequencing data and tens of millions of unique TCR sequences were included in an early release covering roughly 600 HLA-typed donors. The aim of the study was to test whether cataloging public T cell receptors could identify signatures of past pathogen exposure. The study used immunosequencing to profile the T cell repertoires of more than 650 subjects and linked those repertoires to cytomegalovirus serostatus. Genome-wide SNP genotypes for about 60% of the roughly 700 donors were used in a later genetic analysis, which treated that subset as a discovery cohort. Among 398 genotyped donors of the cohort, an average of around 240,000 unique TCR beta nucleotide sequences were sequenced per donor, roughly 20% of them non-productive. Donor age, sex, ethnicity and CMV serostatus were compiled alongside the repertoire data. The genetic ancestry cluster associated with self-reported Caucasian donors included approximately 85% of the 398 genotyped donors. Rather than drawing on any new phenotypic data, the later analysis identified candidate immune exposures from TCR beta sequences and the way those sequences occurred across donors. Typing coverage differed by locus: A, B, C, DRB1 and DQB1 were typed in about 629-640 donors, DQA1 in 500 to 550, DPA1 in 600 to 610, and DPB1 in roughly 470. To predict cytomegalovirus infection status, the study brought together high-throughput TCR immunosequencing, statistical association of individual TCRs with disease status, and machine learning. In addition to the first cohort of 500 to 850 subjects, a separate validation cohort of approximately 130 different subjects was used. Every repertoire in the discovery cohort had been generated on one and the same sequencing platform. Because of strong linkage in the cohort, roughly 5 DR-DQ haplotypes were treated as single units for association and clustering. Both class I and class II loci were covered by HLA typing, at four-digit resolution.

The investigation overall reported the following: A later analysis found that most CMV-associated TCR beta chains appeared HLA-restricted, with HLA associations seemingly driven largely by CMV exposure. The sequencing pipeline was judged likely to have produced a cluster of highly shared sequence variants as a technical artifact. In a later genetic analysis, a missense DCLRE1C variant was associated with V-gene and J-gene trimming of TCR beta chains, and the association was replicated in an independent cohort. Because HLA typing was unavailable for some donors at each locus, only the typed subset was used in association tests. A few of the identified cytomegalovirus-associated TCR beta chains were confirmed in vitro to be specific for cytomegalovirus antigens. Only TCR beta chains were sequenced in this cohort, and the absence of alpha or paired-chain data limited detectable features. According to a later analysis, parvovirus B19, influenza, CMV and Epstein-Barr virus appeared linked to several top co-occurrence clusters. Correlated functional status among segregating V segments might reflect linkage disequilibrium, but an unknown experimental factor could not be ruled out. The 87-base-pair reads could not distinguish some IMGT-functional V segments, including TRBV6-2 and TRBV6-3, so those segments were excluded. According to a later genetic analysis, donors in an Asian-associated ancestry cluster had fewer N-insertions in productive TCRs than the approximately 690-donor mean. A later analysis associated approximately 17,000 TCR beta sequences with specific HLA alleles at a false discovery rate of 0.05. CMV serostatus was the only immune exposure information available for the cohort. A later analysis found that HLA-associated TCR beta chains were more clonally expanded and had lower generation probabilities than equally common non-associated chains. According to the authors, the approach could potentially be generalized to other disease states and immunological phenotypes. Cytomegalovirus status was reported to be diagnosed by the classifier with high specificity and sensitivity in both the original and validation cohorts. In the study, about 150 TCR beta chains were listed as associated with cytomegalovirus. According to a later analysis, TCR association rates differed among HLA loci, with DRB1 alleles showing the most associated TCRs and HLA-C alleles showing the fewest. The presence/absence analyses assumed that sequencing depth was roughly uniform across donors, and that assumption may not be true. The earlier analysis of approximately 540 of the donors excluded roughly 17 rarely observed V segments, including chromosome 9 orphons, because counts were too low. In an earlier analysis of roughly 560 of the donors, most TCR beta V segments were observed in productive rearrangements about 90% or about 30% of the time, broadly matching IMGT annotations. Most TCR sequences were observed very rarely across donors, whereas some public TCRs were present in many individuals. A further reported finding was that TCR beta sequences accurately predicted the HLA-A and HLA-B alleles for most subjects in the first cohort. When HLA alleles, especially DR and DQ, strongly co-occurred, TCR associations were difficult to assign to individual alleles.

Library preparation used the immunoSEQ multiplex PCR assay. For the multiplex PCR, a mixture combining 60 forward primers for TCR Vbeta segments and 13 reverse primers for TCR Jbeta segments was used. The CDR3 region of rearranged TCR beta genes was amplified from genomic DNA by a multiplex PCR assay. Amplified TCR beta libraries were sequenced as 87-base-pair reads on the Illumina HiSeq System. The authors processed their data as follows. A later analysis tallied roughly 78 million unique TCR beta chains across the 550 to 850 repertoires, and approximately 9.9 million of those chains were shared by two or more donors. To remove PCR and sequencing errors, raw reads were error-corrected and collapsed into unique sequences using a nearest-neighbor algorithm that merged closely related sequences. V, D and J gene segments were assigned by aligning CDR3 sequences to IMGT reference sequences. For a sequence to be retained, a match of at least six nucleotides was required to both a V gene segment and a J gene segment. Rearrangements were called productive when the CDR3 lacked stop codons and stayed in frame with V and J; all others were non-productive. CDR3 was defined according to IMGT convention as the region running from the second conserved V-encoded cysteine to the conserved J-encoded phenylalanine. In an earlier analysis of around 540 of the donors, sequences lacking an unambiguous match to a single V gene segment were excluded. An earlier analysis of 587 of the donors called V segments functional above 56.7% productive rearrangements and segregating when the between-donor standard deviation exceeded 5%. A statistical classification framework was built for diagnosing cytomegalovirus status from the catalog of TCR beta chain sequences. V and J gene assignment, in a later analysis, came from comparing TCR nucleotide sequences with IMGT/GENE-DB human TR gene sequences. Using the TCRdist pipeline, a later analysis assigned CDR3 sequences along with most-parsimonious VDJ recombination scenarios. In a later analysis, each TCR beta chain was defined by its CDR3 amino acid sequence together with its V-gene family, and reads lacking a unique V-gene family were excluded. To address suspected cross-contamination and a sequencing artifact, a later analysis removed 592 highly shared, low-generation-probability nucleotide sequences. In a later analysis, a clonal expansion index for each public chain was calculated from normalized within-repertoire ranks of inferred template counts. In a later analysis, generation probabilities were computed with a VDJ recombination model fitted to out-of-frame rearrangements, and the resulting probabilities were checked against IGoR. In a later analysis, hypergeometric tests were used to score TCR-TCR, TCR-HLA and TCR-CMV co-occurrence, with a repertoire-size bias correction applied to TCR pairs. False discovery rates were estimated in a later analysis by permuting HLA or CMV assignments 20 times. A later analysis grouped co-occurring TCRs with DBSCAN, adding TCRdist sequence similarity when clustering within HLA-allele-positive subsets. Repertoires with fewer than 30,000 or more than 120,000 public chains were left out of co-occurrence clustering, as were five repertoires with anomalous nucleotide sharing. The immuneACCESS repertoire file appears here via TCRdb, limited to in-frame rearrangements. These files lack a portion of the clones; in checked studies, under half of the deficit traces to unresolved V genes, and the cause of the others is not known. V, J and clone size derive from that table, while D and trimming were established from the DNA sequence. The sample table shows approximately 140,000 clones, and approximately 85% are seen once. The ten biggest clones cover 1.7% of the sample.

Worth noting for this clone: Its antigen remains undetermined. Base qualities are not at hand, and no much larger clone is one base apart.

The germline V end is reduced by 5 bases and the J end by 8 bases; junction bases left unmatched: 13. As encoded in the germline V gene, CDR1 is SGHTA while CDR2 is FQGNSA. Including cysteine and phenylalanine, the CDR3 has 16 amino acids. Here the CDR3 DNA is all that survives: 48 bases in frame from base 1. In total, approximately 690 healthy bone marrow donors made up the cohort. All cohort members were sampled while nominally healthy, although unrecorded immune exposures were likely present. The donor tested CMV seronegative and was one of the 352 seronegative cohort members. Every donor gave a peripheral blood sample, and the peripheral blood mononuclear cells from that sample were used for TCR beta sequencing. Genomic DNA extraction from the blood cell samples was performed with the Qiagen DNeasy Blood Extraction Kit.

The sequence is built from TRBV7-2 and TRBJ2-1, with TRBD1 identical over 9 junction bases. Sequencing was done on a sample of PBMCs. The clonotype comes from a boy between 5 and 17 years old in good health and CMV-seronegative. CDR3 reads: CASSTKGTGRRDEQFF. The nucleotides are TGTGCCAGCAGCACAAAAGGGACAGGGCGTAGGGATGAGCAGTTCTTC.